Included here is one T cell receptor (beta chain) sequence, with context. Antigen: not known. The data belong to a study of cytomegalovirus exposure and HLA in healthy donors. General study findings and limits: Follow-up analysis later connected one missense variant in DCLRE1C with trimming of TCR beta V- and J-genes.

CDR1 MNHEY and CDR2 SMNVEV come from the germline V gene (reference sequence). CDR3 length: 15 amino acids. V gave up 7 bases and J gave up 0 bases, with 13 bases separating them. 60 Vbeta and 13 Jbeta primers were used in PCR. Assay: immunoSEQ multiplex PCR; the TCRdb copy retains only in-frame clones and omits some. This table has 80,000 or so clones, more than 50% appearing once. The chain joins TRBV27 to TRBJ1-3; D is possibly TRBD1 (6 bases). Sequenced material: PBMCs. This clonotype was obtained from a male donor in good health and CMV-seropositive. CDR3 bases: TGTGCCAGCACGAGCGACAGGAGCTCTGGAAACACCATATATTTT. It encodes CASTSDRSSGNTIYF.